These 10 T cell receptor beta chains share one sample of origin, sequenced in a study of control samples from healthy donors and cancer patients. Sequencing used immunoSEQ multiplex PCR; TCRdb keeps in-frame clones, though not all of them. The sample gives under 200,000 clones, roughly nine tenths of which show up once; about 1.6% is in the top ten. The sequenced material came from blood. The source of these receptors is a woman in her 30s in good health.

V is TRBV5-6 and J is TRBJ2-6, with unresolved D. The ends were cut back, 5 bases at V and 0 bases at J, with 9 bases in the middle. The CDR3 contains 15 residues. Looked up from germline, CDR1 is SGHDT and CDR2 is YYEEEE. The CDR3 reads CASSLRSSGANVLTF. The CDR3 nucleotides are TGTGCCAGCAGTCTTCGGTCCTCTGGGGCCAACGTCCTGACTTTC.

The J gene is TRBJ2-3, the V gene TRBV21-1; the DNA was not compared with TRBD2, the D call given in the table. TRBV21-1 counts as a pseudogene. The CDR3 spans 16 residues. The DNA of the CDR3 is TGTGCCAGCAGCAAAGGGACTAGCGGGGGACCAGATACGCAGTATTTT. Translated, it gives CASSKGTSGGPDTQYF.

This clone was picked up one time. The rearrangement links TRBV25-1 to TRBJ2-5, with unresolved D. This CDR3 contains 15 residues. V was cut by 3 bases and J by 3 bases, with 14 bases left in between. Germline V gene sequence: CDR1 MGHDK, CDR2 SYGVNS. In DNA form, the CDR3 reads TGTGCCAGCAGTGACGCGGCTAGGGCGGAAGAGACCCAGTACTTC. It yields the protein CASSDAARAEETQYF.

The chain combines TRBV11-1 with TRBJ1-1; no reliable D call. Trimming took 5 bases from V and 8 from J, leaving 12 bases between them. The CDR3 totals 12 residues. Germline assignment: CDR1 SGHAT and CDR2 FQDESV (reference sequence). The CDR3 DNA reads TGTGCCAGCAGCCCGACGGTAACCGAAGCTTTCTTT. As protein: CASSPTVTEAFF.

The chain links TRBV12-3 or TRBV12-4 to TRBJ1-5; no clear D. Trimming removed 1 base at V and 7 bases at J, with 8 bases between. This CDR3 region has 13 residues. The CDR3 reads CASSLGSGQPQHF. The CDR3 coding sequence is TGTGCCAGCAGTTTAGGGTCGGGACAGCCCCAGCATTTT.

V gene TRBV6-6 combines with J gene TRBJ1-1, with TRBD1 as a possible D gene (6 bases). CDR1 MNHNY and CDR2 SVGAGI come from the germline V gene (reference sequence). The V and J ends lost 5 bases and 4 bases respectively, with 8 bases between them. The CDR3 spans 12 residues. Here the CDR3 reads CASSTGTTEAFF. For the CDR3, the DNA is TGTGCCAGCAGTACAGGGACCACTGAAGCTTTCTTT.

The sample holds a few counts of this clone. V usage is TRBV9 and J usage is TRBJ2-1; maybe TRBD1 (5 bases). Germline-derived CDR1 and CDR2 are SGDLS and YYNGEE. V was pared by 3 bases and J by 1 base, with 8 bases between. The length of the CDR3 is 14 residues. CDR3 bases: TGTGCCAGCAGCGGAGCAGGGTCCTACAATGAGCAGTTCTTC. Its translation is CASSGAGSYNEQFF.

The chain combines TRBV15 with TRBJ1-4; perhaps TRBD1 as D (5 bases). Germline V CDR1 and CDR2: LNHNV, YYDKDF (reference sequence). V gave up 7 bases and J gave up 4 bases, with 13 bases separating them. This CDR3 is 14 amino acids long. This CDR3 reads CATTPGLLNEKLFF. CDR3 bases: TGTGCCACCACCCCGGGACTCCTTAATGAAAAACTGTTTTTT.

V is TRBV2 and J is TRBJ2-1; the D is unclear. Trimming stripped 7 bases from V and 2 bases from J, with 15 bases between. Germline V CDR1 and CDR2: SNHLY, FYNNEI. CDR3 size: 15 residues. CDR3 DNA sequence: TGTGCCAGCAACCGAAGGGCTCAGGCCTACAATGAGCAGTTCTTC. Protein sequence: CASNRRAQAYNEQFF.

The chain couples TRBV28 to TRBJ1-4, with TRBD1 matching 7 bases. V lost 6 bases and J lost 6; bases outside the gene matches: 10. Germline V lookup: CDR1 MDHEN, CDR2 SYDVKM. This CDR3 is 15 amino acids long. For the CDR3, the DNA is TGTGCCAGCAGGGAAGGGGCAGGGGGAGATGAAAAACTGTTTTTT. Its protein product is CASREGAGGDEKLFF.